One and the same sample provided the 20 T cell receptor beta chains below, sequenced in a study of STAT5B mutations in CD4+ large granular lymphocyte leukemia. TCRdb's copy holds only in-frame clones and misses some; the assay was immunoSEQ multiplex PCR. The sample lists roughly 30,000 clones; roughly 77% were seen once. Sample: CD4+ T cells from blood buffy coats. The receptors shown here come from a human donor in good health.

The CDR3 reads CASSSTSGGTSYEQYF. CDR3 nucleotide sequence: TGTGCCAGCAGTTCGACTAGCGGGGGGACCTCCTACGAGCAGTACTTC. This chain connects TRBV6-6 to TRBJ2-7, with 13 bases that match TRBD2. The CDR3 is 16 amino acids. The V and J ends lost 4 bases and 0 bases, in that order; junction bases with no gene match: 3. CDR1 and CDR2 (germline): MNHNY, SVGAGI (reference sequence).

The chain uses TRBV2 and TRBJ1-4; D call uncertain. The V and J ends lost 3 bases and 8 bases respectively, with 13 bases between them. Per the germline V gene, CDR1 is SNHLY and CDR2 is FYNNEI. The CDR3 is made up of 14 amino acids. The CDR3 DNA sequence: TGTGCCAGCAGTGACGGGCGGAGACCGGAAAAACTGTTTTTT. This gives the protein CASSDGRRPEKLFF.

On this clone itself: Its ends do not fully match the called genes, so a read error is possible. V is TRBV5-1 and J is TRBJ2-5; D assignment may be TRBD1 or TRBD2 (5 bases each). Germline V gene data show CDR1 as SGHRS and CDR2 as YFSETQ. CDR3 length: 12 amino acids. The DNA for the CDR3 is TGCGCCAGCAGCTTAGGCAGGGAGAGCCAGTACTTC. Protein: CASSLGRESQYF.

The chain uses TRBV9 and TRBJ1-5; 8 nucleotides agree with TRBD1. This CDR3 comprises 14 residues. Germline V lookup: CDR1 SGDLS, CDR2 YYNGEE. After removal of 2 bases from V and 6 bases from J, the junction contained 4 bases not matched to a gene. In nucleotides, the CDR3 is TGTGCCAGCAGCGTCAGGGGGCTGGGTCAGCCCCAGCATTTT. Translation: CASSVRGLGQPQHF.

The CDR3 loop reads CASSPRELGGVSGANVLTF. The CDR3 DNA reads as TGCGCCAGCAGCCCCCGAGAGTTAGGGGGGGTCTCTGGGGCCAACGTCCTGACTTTC. The chain has TRBV5-1 and TRBJ2-6; maybe TRBD2 (7 bases). Germline CDR1 is SGHRS and CDR2 is YFSETQ. Trimming pared 4 bases from V and 0 bases from J, leaving 20 bases between. The CDR3 spans 19 residues.

The chain employs TRBV4-1 and TRBJ2-7; TRBD2 might be the D (5 bases). V was shortened by 0 bases and J by 0 bases, with 15 bases between the two germline ends. Germline V CDR1 and CDR2: MGHRA, YSYEKL. This CDR3 spans 17 amino acids. CDR3 region: CASSQDRAGSSSYEQYF. CDR3 sequence (DNA): TGCGCCAGCAGCCAAGATAGGGCGGGTTCGAGCTCCTACGAGCAGTACTTC.

This clone was seen only a few times. The chain is built from TRBV9 and TRBJ1-6; tentative D call: TRBD1 (5 bases). There are 16 residues in the CDR3. Germline V lookup: CDR1 SGDLS, CDR2 YYNGEE. The V end was cut by 3 bases, the J end by 7 bases, with 17 bases between. CDR3 region: CASSGPRVEGNSPLHF. The DNA for the CDR3 is TGTGCCAGCAGCGGGCCCAGGGTAGAGGGCAATTCACCCCTCCACTTT.

The chain carries TRBV6-6 and TRBJ1-4; D unclear. Germline CDR1 reads MNHNY; CDR2 reads SVGAGI (reference sequence). Between the trimmed V and J ends, which lost 5 bases and 3 bases, there was a span of 10 bases. This CDR3 has 14 residues. This chain's CDR3 is CASSTPLPNEKLFF. CDR3 DNA: TGTGCCAGCAGTACCCCCCTCCCTAATGAAAAACTGTTTTTT.

The chain employs TRBV2 and TRBJ2-1, with 7 bases lining up with TRBD2. The CDR3 is 12 amino acids. The germline gives CDR1 SNHLY, CDR2 FYNNEI. J was trimmed by 6 bases and V by 7 bases; bases with no gene match: 3. This CDR3 is CASMGGGNEQFF. As DNA, the CDR3 is TGTGCCAGCATGGGGGGGGGCAATGAGCAGTTCTTC.

The gene calls are TRBV9 and TRBJ1-1; D is ambiguous. V gave up 2 bases and J gave up 0 bases, with 5 bases separating them. CDR3 length: 13 amino acids. Germline loops: CDR1 SGDLS, CDR2 YYNGEE. CDR3 in amino acids: CASSVTVNTEAFF. As DNA, the CDR3 is TGTGCCAGCAGCGTTACAGTGAACACTGAAGCTTTCTTT. Together with reference TRBV9 and TRBJ1-1, the CDR3 gives the full variable domain: DSGVTQTPKHLITATGQRVTLRCSPRSGDLSVYWYQQSLDQGLQFLIQYYNGEERAKGNILERFSAQQFPDLHSELNLSSLELGDSALYFCASSVTVNTEAFFGQGTRLTVV.

The V call is TRBV19, the J call TRBJ2-1, with 8 bases lining up with TRBD2. With V trimmed by 5 bases and J by 6 bases, 6 bases remained unmatched. Germline CDR1 reads LNHDA; CDR2 reads SQIVND (reference sequence). This CDR3 region has 14 residues. The CDR3 DNA reads TGTGCCAGTAGTTTCCGGACTAGCCCCAATGAGCAGTTCTTC. Translation gives CASSFRTSPNEQFF.

The CDR3 DNA follows: TGTGCCAGCAGTTACTACACAGGGACCGGGGAGCTGTTTTTT. Translating gives CASSYYTGTGELFF. The chain carries TRBV7-2 and TRBJ2-2; D might be TRBD1 (6 bases). V was shortened by 6 bases and J by 5 bases, with 13 bases between the two germline ends. Looked up from germline, CDR1 is SGHTA and CDR2 is FQGNSA. The CDR3 has 14 residues.

The chain recombines TRBV5-1 with TRBJ2-7; D gene uncertain. The germline V gene encodes CDR1 SGHRS and CDR2 YFSETQ. The CDR3 consists of 13 residues. V was trimmed by 0 bases and J by 7 bases, leaving 11 bases between them. Written as DNA, the CDR3 is TGCGCCAGCAGCTTGGAGTTAATAGAGGAGCAGTACTTC. Its protein is CASSLELIEEQYF.

The rearrangement joins TRBV10-3 to TRBJ2-7, with 8 bases lining up with TRBD1. The CDR3 totals 12 residues. Germline trimming cut 7 bases from V and 6 bases from J; bases unmatched to any gene: 5. Germline CDR1 reads ENHRY; CDR2 reads SYGVKD. CDR3 sequence reads: CAINSQGAEQYF. For the CDR3, the DNA is TGTGCCATCAATTCGCAGGGGGCCGAGCAGTACTTC.

J is TRBJ2-5 and V is TRBV10-1; D is ambiguous. CDR1 and CDR2 (germline): WNHNN, SYGVQD (reference sequence). The V gene lost 9 bases and the J gene lost 7 bases, with 12 bases spanning the gap. The CDR3 has 11 residues. The CDR3 bases are TGCGCCAGTTTTGGTAGTTGGACCCAGTACTTC. Its protein product is CASFGSWTQYF.

The rearrangement uses TRBV30 and TRBJ1-1; no firm D call. This CDR3 spans 13 amino acids. Trimming shortened V by 4 bases and J by 0 bases, and 9 bases separated the two germline ends. Looked up from germline, CDR1 is GTSNPN and CDR2 is SVGIG (reference sequence). CDR3 sequence (DNA): TGTGCCTGGACCCGGACGGTGAACACTGAAGCTTTCTTT. Its protein is CAWTRTVNTEAFF.

The chain couples TRBV30 to TRBJ1-2, with no clear D. Germline V gene sequence: CDR1 GTSNPN, CDR2 SVGIG (reference sequence). The V end was cut by 0 bases, the J end by 2 bases, with 7 bases between. This CDR3 comprises 13 residues. CDR3 region: CAWSVAGNYGYTF. CDR3 nucleotide sequence: TGTGCCTGGAGTGTAGCGGGAAACTATGGCTACACCTTC.

The chain has TRBV18 and TRBJ1-1; D gene uncertain. The V and J ends lost 1 base and 1 base respectively, with 13 bases between them. This CDR3 contains 16 residues. The germline V gene has CDR1 KGHSH and CDR2 LQKENI. The CDR3 nucleotides read TGTGCCAGCTCACCACGCGAACCACGGACGAACACTGAAGCTTTCTTT. The encoded protein is CASSPREPRTNTEAFF.

The chain uses TRBV21-1 and TRBJ2-6; the table's D call, TRBD2, was not checked against the DNA. TRBV21-1 is an annotated pseudogene. The CDR3 has 17 residues. CDR3 DNA: TGTGCCAGCAGCAAGGCAGACTCCGGCCCTGGGGCCAACGTCCTGACTTTC. It encodes CASSKADSGPGANVLTF.

The chain joins TRBV19 to TRBJ1-6, with 8 bases matching TRBD1. The germline gives CDR1 LNHDA, CDR2 SQIVND (reference sequence). V was pared by 1 base and J by 7 bases, with 3 bases of the junction left unmatched. The length of the CDR3 is 15 residues. CDR3 DNA: TGTGCCAGTAGTATAGGGCAGGGGGCGAATTCACCCCTCCACTTT. It yields the protein CASSIGQGANSPLHF.